These T cell receptor beta chains were read from a single sample in a study of human T cells and chemical hapten exposure. TCRdb re-derived calls from the RACE reads in MiXCR, one entry per CDR3 protein. The table shows tens of thousands of distinct CDR3 sequences, with about a tenth occurring only once. The specimen was whole blood, collected in connection with sensitization to the hapten diphenylcyclopropenone (DPC). Receptors were obtained from a woman aged 45-59 years with alopecia areata. Some clones in this sample may be carry-over from other donors' samples. Both conserved end residues are part of each CDR3. Fields, in order: J gene, D gene, V gene, clone size, CDR3 DNA, CDR3 protein. D genes are given only for firm matches. Expanded clones are given a class, and other clones once, few, many or no size at all.

>TRBJ1-1|.|TRBV6-5|many
TGTGCCAGCAGTCAATGGGCCTACAACACTGAAGCTTTCTTT
CASSQWAYNTEAFF
>TRBJ1-4|.|TRBV2|many
TGTGCCAGCAGTCGGACAAATCCCCCTAATGAAAAACTGTTTTTT
CASSRTNPPNEKLFF
>TRBJ1-1|.|TRBV30|.
TGTGCCTGGAGTAAGGGGGACGCGGGGACTGAAGCTTTCTTT
CAWSKGDAGTEAFF
>TRBJ2-2|.|TRBV5-1|many
TGCGCCAGCAGCCTGTCGTGGAGCAAATTGGCTGCCGGGGAGCTGTTTTTT
CASSLSWSKLAAGELFF
>TRBJ2-2|.|TRBV18|few
TGTGCCAGCTCACCACGGATAGGGGAGCTGTTTTTT
CASSPRIGELFF
>TRBJ2-5|TRBD1|TRBV18|once
TGTGCCAGCTCACCATATCGACAGGGAGAGACCCAGTACTTC
CASSPYRQGETQYF
>TRBJ2-5|TRBD1|TRBV28|few
TGTGCCAGCAGTTTATCGGCAGGGGGCCTCCAAGAGACCCAGTACTTC
CASSLSAGGLQETQYF
>TRBJ2-1|.|TRBV5-1|.
TGCGCCAGCAGCTTGGGACAGCTTTTAAGGTCCTACAATGAGCAGTTCTTC
CASSLGQLLRSYNEQFF
>TRBJ1-1|TRBD1|TRBV7-8|.
TGTGCCAGCAGCCACTACAGGGGTAACACTGAAGCTTTCTTT
CASSHYRGNTEAFF
>TRBJ2-4|.|TRBV12-3/TRBV12-4|.
TGTGCCAGCAGTTTAGTGGGGGCCACCTCAGCCAAAAACATTCAGTACTTC
CASSLVGATSAKNIQYF
>TRBJ1-5|TRBD1|TRBV6-1|many
TGTGCCAGCATCCTACAGGGGGCCAGCAATCAGCCCCAGCATTTT
CASILQGASNQPQHF
>TRBJ1-1|.|TRBV7-9|few
TGTGCCAGCAGCTCCCGGGAGAAGGTTAGTAGGGGAAACACTGAAGCTTTCTTT
CASSSREKVSRGNTEAFF
>TRBJ1-1|.|TRBV18|many
TGTGCCAGCTCATTCCTCCACGAGAACACTGAAGCTTTCTTT
CASSFLHENTEAFF
>TRBJ2-7|.|TRBV18|few
TGTGCCAGCTCACGTCAGGGCGGCGAGCAGTACTTC
CASSRQGGEQYF
>TRBJ2-5|.|TRBV11-2|.
TGTGCCAGCAGCGCCGGGACCCATCAAGAGACCCAGTACTTC
CASSAGTHQETQYF
>TRBJ2-7|TRBD1|TRBV9|.
TGTGCCAGCAGCGTAGACAGGGGGACCTACGAGCAGTACTTC
CASSVDRGTYEQYF
>TRBJ2-3|.|TRBV6-5|many
TGTGCCAGCTCTCACCCGCAGGGATATACGCAGTATTTT
CASSHPQGYTQYF
>TRBJ2-1|.|TRBV12-3/TRBV12-4|few
TGTGCCAGCAGCCCTACAGGCACGGGTGAGCAGTTCTTC
CASSPTGTGEQFF
>TRBJ2-2|TRBD1|TRBV7-6|many
TGTGCCAGCAGTTTGACAGGGGCGCCGAACACCGGGGAGCTGTTTTTT
CASSLTGAPNTGELFF
>TRBJ2-1|.|TRBV20-1|.
TGCAGTGCTAGCCAGAGCTCCTACAATGAGCAGTTCTTC
CSASQSSYNEQFF
>TRBJ2-1|TRBD2|TRBV29-1|.
TGCAGCGCTCCCGTCCGGACTAGTAACGAGCAGTTCTTC
CSAPVRTSNEQFF
>TRBJ2-7|.|TRBV21-1|.
TGTGCCAGCAGCGCCAACCGGGACAGGGATACCTACGAGCAGTACTTC
CASSANRDRDTYEQYF
>TRBJ2-7|TRBD1|TRBV28|many
TGTGCCAGCAGTTTATCGTCGCCCGACAGGGGGAGGACCTACGAGCAGTACTTC
CASSLSSPDRGRTYEQYF
>TRBJ2-1|TRBD2|TRBV7-6|.
TGTGCCAGCAGCCCAGGACTAGCGGGAAACGGAGATGAGCAGTTCTTC
CASSPGLAGNGDEQFF
>TRBJ2-2|.|TRBV20-1|.
TGCAGTGCGAGGAGGGCGAACACCGGGGAGCTGTTTTTT
CSARRANTGELFF
>TRBJ2-2|.|TRBV6-5|many
TGTGCCAGCAGTTACCCCCCGGTCAGGGTGGCGAACACCGGGGAGCTGTTTTTT
CASSYPPVRVANTGELFF
>TRBJ2-5|TRBD2|TRBV5-1|few
TGCGCCAGCAGGGCTAGCGGGAGAAGCAAGGAGCTAAGGGAGACCCAGTACTTC
CASRASGRSKELRETQYF
>TRBJ2-7|TRBD2|TRBV5-1|few
TGCGCCAGCAGGGCCGGGACTAGCGCCCTCGAGCAGTACTTC
CASRAGTSALEQYF
>TRBJ1-5|TRBD1|TRBV4-3|many
TGCGCCAGCAGCCAGAACAGGGGAGGGAATCAGCCCCAGCATTTT
CASSQNRGGNQPQHF
>TRBJ2-3|.|TRBV12-3/TRBV12-4|few
TGTGCCAGCAGTTTTCGGCGGCCTAGCACAGATACGCAGTATTTT
CASSFRRPSTDTQYF
>TRBJ1-1|.|TRBV6-6|many
TGTGCCAGCAGTTACAGGGGAAACACTGAAGCTTTCTTT
CASSYRGNTEAFF
>TRBJ2-1|TRBD2|TRBV6-1|few
TGTGCCAGCAGAGAAGGGACTAGCGGGAGGGTAAATGAGCAGTTCTTC
CASREGTSGRVNEQFF
>TRBJ1-5|TRBD1|TRBV19|.
TGTGCCAGTAAAGATGACAGGGTTGGCAATCAGCCCCAGCATTTT
CASKDDRVGNQPQHF
>TRBJ2-7|.|TRBV29-1|.
TGCAGCGTTGAGGGGGTAGCGCCGTCCTACGAGCAGTACTTC
CSVEGVAPSYEQYF
>TRBJ2-1|TRBD1|TRBV6-5|few
TGTGCCAGCAGTCCCAGTAAGGGGGCGGGTGAGCAGTTCTTC
CASSPSKGAGEQFF
>TRBJ2-4|.|TRBV28|.
TGTGCCAGCAGCGCCCCCAAGGGCATTCAGTACTTC
CASSAPKGIQYF
>TRBJ2-7|TRBD1|TRBV7-6|few
TGTGCCAGCAGCTGGACAGGGCATAGTAAATCCTACGAGCAGTACTTC
CASSWTGHSKSYEQYF
>TRBJ2-3|.|TRBV5-6|.
TGTGCCAGCAGCTGGACCCCAGATACGCAGTATTTT
CASSWTPDTQYF
>TRBJ2-2|TRBD2|TRBV11-2|.
TGTGCCAGCAGCCCGTCGGGCGGGAGCCTCACCGGGGAGCTGTTTTTT
CASSPSGGSLTGELFF
>TRBJ1-4|.|TRBV12-2|few
TGTGCAAGTCGCTTAGCTGACCGGGACATCGGAAAACTGTTTTTT
CASRLADRDIGKLFF
>TRBJ2-4|.|TRBV29-1|few
TGCAGCGTTGTGTGGAGCTCCAAAAACATTCAGTACTTC
CSVVWSSKNIQYF
>TRBJ1-6|.|TRBV3-1|few
TGTGCCAGCAGCCAAACCTGGTGGGATAATTCACCCCTCCACTTT
CASSQTWWDNSPLHF
>TRBJ2-7|TRBD1|TRBV7-9|few
TGTGCCAGCAGCACCCGGGACAGATCCTACGAGCAGTACTTC
CASSTRDRSYEQYF
>TRBJ1-2|TRBD1|TRBV6-6|few
TGTGCCAGCAGTTACGGACTTACTCGACAGGGGGCCGGTGGCTACACCTTC
CASSYGLTRQGAGGYTF
>TRBJ1-1|.|TRBV6-6|few
TGTGCCAGCAGTCGGGCGGGGCAGGGTGCTGAAGCTTTCTTT
CASSRAGQGAEAFF
>TRBJ2-6|TRBD1|TRBV4-2|few
TGTGCCAGCAGCACCATGACAGGGTCCGGGGCCAACGTCCTGACTTTC
CASSTMTGSGANVLTF
>TRBJ2-1|TRBD2|TRBV2|few
TGTGCCAGCAGACCGGGACTAGCGGGAGTAGATGAGCAGTTCTTC
CASRPGLAGVDEQFF
>TRBJ2-7|TRBD2|TRBV28|few
TGTGCCAGCCAGGTACTAGCGGGCGACTACGAGCAGTACTTC
CASQVLAGDYEQYF
>TRBJ2-3|.|TRBV20-1|.
TGCAGTGCCACTGCTCTGACTAGAGATACGCAGTATTTT
CSATALTRDTQYF
>TRBJ2-1|TRBD2|TRBV11-3|few
TGTGCCAGCAGTTCGACTAGCGGGACTTACAATGAGCAGTTCTTC
CASSSTSGTYNEQFF
>TRBJ2-5|.|TRBV18|many
TGTGCCAGCTCACCGATTGATGCGGGGACCCAGTACTTC
CASSPIDAGTQYF
>TRBJ2-3|TRBD2|TRBV11-3|.
TGTGCCAGCAGCTTAGAACTAGCGGGAGCCTCAGATACGCAGTATTTT
CASSLELAGASDTQYF
>TRBJ1-3|.|TRBV20-1|few
TGCAGTGCTAGACAAGGAAATGGAAACACCATATATTTT
CSARQGNGNTIYF
>TRBJ2-7|TRBD2|TRBV12-3/TRBV12-4|few
TGTGCCAGCAGTTTTTCGGGACTAGCCTCCTACGAGCAGTACTTC
CASSFSGLASYEQYF